This TCR beta chain is from a study of blood T cell repertoires in COVID-19 (dated by TCRdb to 2020 to 2021). Looking at the study overall: The collaborator samples originated in the United States, Italy and Spain and spanned the acute and convalescent phases of COVID-19. The material from the prospective study consisted of cDNA or gDNA derived from T cells, B-cell-depleted T cells, or PBMCs. The dataset comprised deeply sampled blood TCRbeta repertoires from subjects exposed to, actively infected with, or recovered from COVID-19. A freely available public database, intended as a resource for researchers studying the immune response to SARS-CoV-2, is where the repertoires were released. Samples were obtained from the ongoing ImmuneRACE study (first 160 participants) and from 1,000 to 1,500 subjects provided by 6 global collaborators. A de-identified subject ID, COVID-19 status, age in years and sex were almost always included in the sample metadata. HLA class I and class II types, where available, came from metadata supplied by the sample provider rather than from assay-based typing.

Each collaborating institution followed its own protocols to collect whole blood in K2EDTA tubes. For TCRbeta analysis, collaborator samples were shipped as frozen whole blood, as isolated PBMCs, or as DNA extracted from either sample type. To note about this clone: Its cognate antigen has yet to be identified. No per-base quality is available; no much larger clone lies one base away.

As encoded in the germline V gene, CDR1 is SGDLS while CDR2 is YYNGEE. The CDR3 runs 15 amino acids, cysteine and phenylalanine included. The retained sequence is limited to the CDR3, 45 bases, with the frame set at the first base. The junction shows trimming of 3 bases on V and 7 bases on J, and the gene matches do not reach 6 bases of it. TCRbeta CDR3 regions were amplified from genomic DNA by means of the immunoSEQ Assay, a bias-controlled multiplex PCR. For the original study's pipeline: The number of nucleated cells in each sample was estimated by amplification of reference gene primers within the assay. To quantify the absolute abundance of each unique TCRbeta CDR3 rearrangement, sequence reads were collapsed and filtered. For each sample, productive Simpson clonality was calculated as the square root of Simpson's diversity index across productive rearrangements. This is the immuneACCESS table as TCRdb keeps it, with only in-frame sequences that have V and J called. A part of the clones is gone; compared with another copy, unresolved V genes explain less than half, and the rest is unexplained. The DNA was the basis for D and trimming; V, J and clone size are from that table. The sample table contains 300,000 or so clones; only one count was recorded for around 84% of them. The ten largest account for 1.3% of the sample.

The paper's findings and limits, for the study overall: Clinical and demographic metadata were provided uncurated, with the amount varying by source and participant.

The receptor chain draws on TRBV9 and TRBJ2-3; 12 central bases correspond to TRBD2. This clonotype originated in a man aged 70-80 years with acute or convalescent COVID-19. The sequenced sample consisted of peripheral blood. The CDR3 protein is CASSALAGGLNTQYF. The DNA is as follows: TGTGCCAGCAGCGCCCTAGCGGGGGGGCTGAATACGCAGTATTTT.